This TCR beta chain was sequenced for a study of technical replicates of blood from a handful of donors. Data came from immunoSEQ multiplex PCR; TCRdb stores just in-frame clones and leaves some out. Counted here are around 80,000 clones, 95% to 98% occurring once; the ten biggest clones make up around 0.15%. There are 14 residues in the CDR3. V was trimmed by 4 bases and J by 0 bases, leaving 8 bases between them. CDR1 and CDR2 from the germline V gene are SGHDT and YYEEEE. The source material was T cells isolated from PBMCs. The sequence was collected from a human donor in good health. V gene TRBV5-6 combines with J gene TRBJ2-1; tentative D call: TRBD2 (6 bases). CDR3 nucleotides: TGTGCCAGCAGCCCGGGGGACTCCTACAATGAGCAGTTCTTC. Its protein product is CASSPGDSYNEQFF.